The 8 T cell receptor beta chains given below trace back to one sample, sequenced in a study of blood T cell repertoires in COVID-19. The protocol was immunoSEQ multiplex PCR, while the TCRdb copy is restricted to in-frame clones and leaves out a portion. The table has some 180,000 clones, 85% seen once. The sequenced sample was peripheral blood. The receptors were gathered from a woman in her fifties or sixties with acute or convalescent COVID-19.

The CDR3 coding sequence is TGTGCCAGCAGCTTCCTCAATGAGCAGTTCTTC. It yields the protein CASSFLNEQFF. The V call is TRBV9, the J call TRBJ2-1, with unresolved D. The CDR3 is 11 residues long. The V gene lost 4 bases and the J gene lost 6 bases, with 5 bases spanning the gap. In germline, CDR1 is SGDLS, CDR2 YYNGEE.

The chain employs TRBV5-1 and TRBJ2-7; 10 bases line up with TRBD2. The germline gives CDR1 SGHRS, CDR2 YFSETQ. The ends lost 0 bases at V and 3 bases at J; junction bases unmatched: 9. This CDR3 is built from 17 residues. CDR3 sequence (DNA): TGCGCCAGCAGCTTGGAACTAGCGGGGAGGGGAGGCTACGAGCAGTACTTC. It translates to CASSLELAGRGGYEQYF.

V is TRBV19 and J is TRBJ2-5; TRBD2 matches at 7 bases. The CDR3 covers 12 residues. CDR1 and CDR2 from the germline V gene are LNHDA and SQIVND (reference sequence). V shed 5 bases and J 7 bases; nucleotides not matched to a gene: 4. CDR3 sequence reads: CASSPPGGTQYF. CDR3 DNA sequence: TGTGCCAGTAGTCCACCGGGGGGGACCCAGTACTTC.

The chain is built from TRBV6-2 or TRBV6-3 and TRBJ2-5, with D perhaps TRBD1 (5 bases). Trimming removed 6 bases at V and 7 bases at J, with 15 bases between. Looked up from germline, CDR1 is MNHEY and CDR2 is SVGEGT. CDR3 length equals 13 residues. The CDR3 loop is CASSPLGQGTQYF. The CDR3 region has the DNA TGTGCCAGCAGCCCACTGGGCCAGGGGACCCAGTACTTC.

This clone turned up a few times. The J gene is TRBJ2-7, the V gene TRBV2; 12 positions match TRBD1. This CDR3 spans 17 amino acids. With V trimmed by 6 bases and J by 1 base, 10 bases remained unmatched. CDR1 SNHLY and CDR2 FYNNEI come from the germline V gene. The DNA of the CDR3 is TGTGCCAGCAGGCGGGACAGGGGGCATAGCAGGTCCTACGAGCAGTACTTC. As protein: CASRRDRGHSRSYEQYF.

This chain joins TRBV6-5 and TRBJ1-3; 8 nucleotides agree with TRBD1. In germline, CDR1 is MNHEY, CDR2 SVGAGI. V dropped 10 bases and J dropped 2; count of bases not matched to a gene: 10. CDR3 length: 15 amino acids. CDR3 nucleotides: TGTGCCATTACTCGTGCACAGGGGGCTGGAAACACCATATATTTT. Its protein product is CAITRAQGAGNTIYF.

CDR3: CASSTGQGANGYTF. In nucleotides, the CDR3 is TGTGCCAGCAGCACTGGACAGGGAGCGAATGGCTACACCTTC. The chain carries TRBV5-4 and TRBJ1-2; 8 bases line up with TRBD1. Germline V lookup: CDR1 SGHNT, CDR2 YYREEE (reference sequence). There are 14 residues in the CDR3. V lost 4 bases and J lost 6; bases outside the gene matches: 8.

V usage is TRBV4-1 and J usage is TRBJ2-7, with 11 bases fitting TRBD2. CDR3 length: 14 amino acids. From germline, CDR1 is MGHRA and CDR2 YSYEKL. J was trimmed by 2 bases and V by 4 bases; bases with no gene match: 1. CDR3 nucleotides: TGCGCCAGCAGCCGACTAGCGGGGCCCTACGAGCAGTACGTC. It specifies CASSRLAGPYEQYV.